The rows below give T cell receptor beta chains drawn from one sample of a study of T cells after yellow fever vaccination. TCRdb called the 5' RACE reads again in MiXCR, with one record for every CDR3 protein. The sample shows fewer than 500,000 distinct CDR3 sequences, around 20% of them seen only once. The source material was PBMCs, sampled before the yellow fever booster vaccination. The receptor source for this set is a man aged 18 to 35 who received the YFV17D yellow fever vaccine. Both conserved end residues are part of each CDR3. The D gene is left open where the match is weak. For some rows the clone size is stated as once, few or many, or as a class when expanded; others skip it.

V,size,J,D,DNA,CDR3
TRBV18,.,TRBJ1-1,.,TGTGCCAGCCTAGGGTGGGGGCGGCCCACTGAAGCTTTCTTT,CASLGWGRPTEAFF
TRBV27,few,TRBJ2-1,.,TGTGCCAGCAGCCTTGCGGGGTACCATGAGCAGTTCTTC,CASSLAGYHEQFF
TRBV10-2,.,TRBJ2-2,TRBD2,TGCGCCAGCAGTGTCCCAGCGGGGGGACACACCGGGGAGCTGTTTTTT,CASSVPAGGHTGELFF
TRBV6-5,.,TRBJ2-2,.,TGTGCCAGCAGTTTTGGGGGTTACACCGGGGAGCTGTTTTTT,CASSFGGYTGELFF
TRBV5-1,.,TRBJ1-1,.,TGCGCCAGCACGAAGGACGGACTGATGAACACTGAAGCTTTCTTT,CASTKDGLMNTEAFF
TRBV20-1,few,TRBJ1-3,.,TGCAGTGCCATTTCGGGACATATCTCTGGAAACACCATATATTTT,CSAISGHISGNTIYF
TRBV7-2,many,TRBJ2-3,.,TGTGCCAGCAGCTTAAACCCCCCAGGCGCAGATACGCAGTATTTT,CASSLNPPGADTQYF
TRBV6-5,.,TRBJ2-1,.,TGTGCCAGCAGCCACCGCTTTGCGGGGGCCGCGAATGAGCAGTTCTTC,CASSHRFAGAANEQFF
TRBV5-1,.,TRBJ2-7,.,TGCGCCAGCAGCTACAACGGCGGATACGAGCAGTACTTC,CASSYNGGYEQYF
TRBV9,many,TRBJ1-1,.,TGTGCCAGCAGCGTAGACGTGAACACTGAAGCTTTCTTT,CASSVDVNTEAFF
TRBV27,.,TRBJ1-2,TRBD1,TGTGCCAGCAGTTTTGGCAGGGGGAACTATGGCTACACCTTC,CASSFGRGNYGYTF
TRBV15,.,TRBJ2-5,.,TGTGCCACCAGCAGAGTTACGGCACAAGAGACCCAGTACTTC,CATSRVTAQETQYF
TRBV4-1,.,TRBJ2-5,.,TGCGCCAGCAGCCAAACTTCGGGACAACCGGGTGAGACCCAGTACTTC,CASSQTSGQPGETQYF
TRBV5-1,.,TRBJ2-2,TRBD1,TGCGCCAGCAGCCGCGGGACAGGGGACACCGGGGAGCTGTTTTTT,CASSRGTGDTGELFF
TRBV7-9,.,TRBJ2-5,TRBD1,TGTGCCAGCAGCCCACACGGGACAGGGGCCCAAGAGACCCAGTACTTC,CASSPHGTGAQETQYF
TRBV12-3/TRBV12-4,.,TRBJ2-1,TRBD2,TGTGCCAGCACCAAACTAGCGGGGGTCAGGAATGAGCAGTTCTTC,CASTKLAGVRNEQFF
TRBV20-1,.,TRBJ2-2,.,TGCAGTGCTAGAAGGGGGGGAGATACCGGGGAGCTGTTTTTT,CSARRGGDTGELFF
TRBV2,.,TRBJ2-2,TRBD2,TGTGCCAGCAGAGGTACCGATCCTCGGGGGGGGACGTCTGCCACCGGGGAGCTGTTTTTT,CASRGTDPRGGTSATGELFF
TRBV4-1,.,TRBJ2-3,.,TGCGCCAGCAGCCAAGAGCCCGCATACGATACGCAGTATTTT,CASSQEPAYDTQYF
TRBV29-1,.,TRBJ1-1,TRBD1,TGCAGCGGTAGACAGGGGATTGAAGCTTTCTTT,CSGRQGIEAFF